The 22 T cell receptor beta chains in this list originate from one sample, sequenced in a study of T cells in Graves' hyperthyroidism and ophthalmopathy. RNA transcripts provided the source from which TCR beta CDR3 regions were amplified. First-round RT-PCR of the TCR CDR3 relied on the HTBI primer set. TCRdb redid the calling of the multiplex PCR reads with MiXCR, one entry per CDR3 protein. The table has hundreds of thousands of distinct CDR3 sequences, roughly 20% seen once; the top ten hold about 34%. The sequenced sample consisted of blood. These receptors all stem from a young man with Graves' ophthalmopathy.

The CDR3 DNA reads as TGCGCCAGCAGACTAGAACAGTTTGGCGGTTCACCCCTCCACTTT. This sequence encodes CASRLEQFGGSPLHF. The V gene is TRBV5-1, the J gene TRBJ1-6; D remains ambiguous. The germline V gene encodes CDR1 SGHRS and CDR2 YFSETQ. CDR3 length: 15 amino acids. V shed 5 bases and J shed 9 bases, with 18 bases lying between them. Filled out from reference TRBV5-1 and TRBJ1-6, the complete variable domain reads KAGVTQTPRYLIKTRGQQVTLSCSPISGHRSVSWYQQTPGQGLQFLFEYFSETQRNKGNFPGRFSGRQFSNSRSEMNVSTLELGDSALYLCASRLEQFGGSPLHFGNGTRLTVT.

At least ten counts were recorded for this clonotype. V and J are TRBV12-3 or TRBV12-4 and TRBJ1-2; D uncertain. The germline V and J ends were trimmed by 5 bases and 4 bases, with 14 bases remaining between them. The CDR3 spans 14 residues. DNA for the CDR3: TGTGCCAGCAGTCCCAATACCGGTCCCTATGGCTACACCTTC. It specifies CASSPNTGPYGYTF.

This clonotype was picked up many times. The chain combines TRBV20-1 with TRBJ2-7; TRBD2 agrees at 7 bases. Germline CDR1 and CDR2: DFQATT and SNEGSKA (reference sequence). The CDR3 covers 14 residues. V was pared by 1 base and J by 1 base, with 4 bases of the junction left unmatched. The CDR3 sequence is CSARVPGGSYEQYF. Here the CDR3 DNA reads TGCAGTGCTAGAGTCCCGGGAGGATCCTACGAGCAGTACTTC.

The rearrangement joins TRBV30 to TRBJ2-1; TRBD1 agrees at 8 bases. V trimming: 2 bases; J trimming: 10 bases; junction bases outside the gene matches: 10. There are 14 residues in the CDR3. CDR1 GTSNPN and CDR2 SVGIG come from the germline V gene (reference sequence). CDR3: CAWSIPGQDYEQFF. The CDR3 DNA reads as TGTGCCTGGAGTATTCCGGGACAGGACTACGAGCAGTTCTTC.

This clonotype was seen only a few times. CDR3 in amino acids: CASSPVGLSGELFF. DNA for the CDR3: TGTGCCAGCAGTCCCGTAGGTTTGTCTGGGGAGCTGTTTTTT. The chain combines TRBV27 with TRBJ2-2; D gene uncertain. Trimming took 5 bases from V and 8 from J, leaving 15 bases between them. The CDR3 loop spans 14 amino acids. CDR1 MNHEY and CDR2 SMNVEV come from the germline V gene (reference sequence).

This clonotype was picked up many times. The J gene is TRBJ2-1, the V gene TRBV28, with TRBD2 matching 9 bases. Trimming cost V 5 bases and J 9 bases; bases outside gene matches: 20. The CDR3 is made up of 18 amino acids. CDR1 and CDR2 (germline): MDHEN, SYDVKM. Written as DNA, the CDR3 is TGTGCCAGCAGTATCCCTGCTGGGCTGGCGGGAGGGCAACCTGAGCAGTTCTTC. It is translated as CASSIPAGLAGGQPEQFF.

This clonotype was observed many times. The genes are TRBV12-3 or TRBV12-4 and TRBJ1-1; D gene ambiguous. CDR3 length: 15 residues. Deletions cut 6 bases from V and 2 bases from J, with 16 bases between. The CDR3 sequence: CASSTLEDQNTEAFF. The CDR3 bases are TGTGCCAGCAGCACCCTCGAGGACCAAAACACTGAAGCTTTCTTT.

This clonotype was seen more than once but under ten times. The chain employs TRBV6-2 or TRBV6-3 and TRBJ2-4; tentative D call: TRBD1 (7 bases). The length of the CDR3 is 16 residues. V lost 6 bases and J 4 bases, leaving 19 bases between the germline ends. Germline assignment: CDR1 MNHEY and CDR2 SVGEGT. CDR3 loop: CASSPTSTGRKNIQYF. The DNA for the CDR3 is TGTGCCAGCAGCCCTACTTCGACAGGGAGGAAAAACATTCAGTACTTC.

As to this clonotype: One end of the junction does not line up with germline, which may come from a read error. The V and J genes are TRBV25-1 and TRBJ1-2, with TRBD1 matching 7 bases. Germline V gene data show CDR1 as MGHDK and CDR2 as SYGVNS. There are 14 residues in the CDR3. CDR3 in DNA: TGTGCCAGCAGTGAATTTACCAGGGGGAATGGCCACACCTTC. This gives the protein CASSEFTRGNGHTF.

In this sample, this clonotype turned up a few times. The chain's CDR3 is CASSFRAGSSYNEQFF. The CDR3, as DNA: TGTGCCAGCAGCTTCCGGGCGGGGAGCTCCTACAATGAGCAGTTCTTC. The V and J genes are TRBV7-8 and TRBJ2-1; weak D call: TRBD2 (6 bases). Between the trimmed V and J ends, which lost 3 bases and 0 bases, there was a span of 12 bases. Germline CDR1 SGHVS, CDR2 FQNEAQ. The CDR3 covers 16 residues.

This clonotype was counted ten times or more. The rearrangement uses TRBV12-3 or TRBV12-4 and TRBJ1-1; unclear D gene. V was cut by 11 bases and J by 1 base, with 8 bases left in between. CDR3 length: 11 residues. The CDR3, as DNA: TGTGCCGCCGGCGAGAACACTGAAGCTTTCTTT. Amino acids: CAAGENTEAFF.

This clonotype appeared a few times. The V gene is TRBV12-3 or TRBV12-4, the J gene TRBJ2-5, with a weak D call TRBD1 (5 bases). Trimming took 1 base from V and 4 from J, leaving 13 bases between them. The CDR3 loop spans 15 amino acids. Written as DNA, the CDR3 is TGTGCCAGCAGTTTAGGCGGCCCCACAGGAGAGACCCAGTACTTC. As protein: CASSLGGPTGETQYF.

The CDR3: CASSLVGGANQPQHF. The CDR3 nucleotides are TGCGCCAGCAGCTTGGTTGGGGGTGCCAATCAGCCCCAGCATTTT. The J gene is TRBJ1-5, the V gene TRBV5-1; TRBD1 is a possible D gene (5 bases). Germline V gene lookup returns CDR1 SGHRS and CDR2 YFSETQ. This CDR3 has 15 amino acids. Deletions cut 0 bases from V and 3 bases from J, with 10 bases between.

V and J are TRBV20-1 and TRBJ2-1, with 13 nucleotides matching TRBD2. The trim removed 6 bases at V and 7 bases at J, leaving 9 bases unmatched. The germline V gene encodes CDR1 DFQATT and CDR2 SNEGSKA (reference sequence). This CDR3 contains 15 residues. The CDR3 DNA reads as TGCAGTGCCACGGGGACTAGCGGGATTACTAATGAGCAGTTCTTC. The encoded protein is CSATGTSGITNEQFF.

The chain uses TRBV28 and TRBJ1-2, with 7 bases fitting TRBD1. The V gene's germline CDR1 is MDHEN and CDR2 SYDVKM. V shed 4 bases, J shed 3 bases, and the junction held 5 bases outside the gene matches. This CDR3 comprises 14 residues. Here the CDR3 DNA reads TGTGCCAGCAGTTCGACAGGGATGTACTATGGCTACACCTTC. Its protein product is CASSSTGMYYGYTF.

This clonotype has ten or more counts. The chain recombines TRBV28 with TRBJ2-5; D perhaps matches TRBD2 (6 bases). The CDR3 sequence is 15 residues long. Germline V gene lookup returns CDR1 MDHEN and CDR2 SYDVKM. Trimming shortened V by 6 bases and J by 1 base, and 15 bases separated the two germline ends. CDR3 amino acids: CASSLNGTPQETQYF. The CDR3 DNA is TGTGCCAGCAGCCTAAACGGGACTCCCCAAGAGACCCAGTACTTC. Full variable domain (missing parts from reference TRBV28 and TRBJ2-5): DVKVTQSSRYLVKRTGEKVFLECVQDMDHENMFWYRQDPGLGLRLIYFSYDVKMKEKGDIPEGYSVSREKKERFSLILESASTNQTSMYLCASSLNGTPQETQYFGPGTRLLVL.

The chain carries TRBV30 and TRBJ2-7, with TRBD2 matching 9 bases. V gave up 0 bases and J gave up 5 bases; unmatched junction bases: 11. The CDR3 spans 16 residues. Looked up from germline, CDR1 is GTSNPN and CDR2 is SVGIG (reference sequence). This chain's CDR3 is CAWSVLIGGRADEQYF. CDR3 DNA sequence: TGTGCCTGGAGTGTACTCATCGGCGGGAGGGCCGACGAGCAGTACTTC.

This clonotype has more than one count but fewer than ten. The chain uses TRBV18 and TRBJ2-1; 9 bases are a match to TRBD1. V shed 0 bases, J shed 6 bases, and the junction held 0 bases outside the gene matches. Looked up from germline, CDR1 is KGHSH and CDR2 is LQKENI. The CDR3 is made up of 14 amino acids. The CDR3 DNA is TGTGCCAGCTCACCACCGACAGGGGGCAATGAGCAGTTCTTC. This gives the protein CASSPPTGGNEQFF.

This clonotype occurred a few times. The V gene is TRBV24-1, the J gene TRBJ2-1; a weak D match, TRBD2 (6 bases). Germline V CDR1 and CDR2: KGHDR, SFDVKD. V was trimmed by 10 bases and J by 5 bases, leaving 11 bases between them. CDR3 length: 12 residues. CDR3 region: CATGGSHNEQFF. CDR3 nucleotide sequence: TGTGCCACGGGAGGTAGCCACAATGAGCAGTTCTTC.

Note on this clonotype: A much larger clone lies a single base off, so this may be a read error. The rearrangement links TRBV18 to TRBJ2-1; D gene uncertain. V was trimmed by 6 bases and J by 5 bases, leaving 14 bases between them. This CDR3 region has 14 residues. The V gene's germline CDR1 is KGHSH and CDR2 LQKENI. CDR3 in amino acids: CASSQPSRDNEQFF. The CDR3 DNA reads TGTGCCAGCTCTCAGCCCTCAAGAGACAATGAGCAGTTCTTC.

This chain links TRBV28 with TRBJ2-7, with D uncertain. CDR1 is MDHEN, CDR2 SYDVKM, per germline. This CDR3 has 11 amino acids. V gave up 5 bases and J gave up 4 bases, with 6 bases separating them. The CDR3 DNA sequence: TGTGCCAGCAGTGGTGTTTACGAGCAGTACTTC. It is translated as CASSGVYEQYF.

As to this clonotype: A clone one base away is much larger, so this may be a read error. The chain carries TRBV7-9 and TRBJ2-7; 14 bases are a match to TRBD2. CDR1 and CDR2 from the germline V gene are SEHNR and FQNEAQ (reference sequence). This CDR3 has 15 amino acids. The CDR3 here is CAGSWTSGRSYEQYF. CDR3 sequence (DNA): TGTGCCGGCAGCTGGACTAGCGGGAGGTCCTACGAGCAGTACTTC. The full variable domain, with the rest looked up from reference TRBV7-9 and TRBJ2-7, is DTGVSQNPRHKITKRGQNVTFRCDPISEHNRLYWYRQTLGQGPEFLTYFQNEAQLEKSRLLSDRFSAERPKGSFSTLEIQRTEQGDSAMYLCAGSWTSGRSYEQYFGPGTRLTVT.